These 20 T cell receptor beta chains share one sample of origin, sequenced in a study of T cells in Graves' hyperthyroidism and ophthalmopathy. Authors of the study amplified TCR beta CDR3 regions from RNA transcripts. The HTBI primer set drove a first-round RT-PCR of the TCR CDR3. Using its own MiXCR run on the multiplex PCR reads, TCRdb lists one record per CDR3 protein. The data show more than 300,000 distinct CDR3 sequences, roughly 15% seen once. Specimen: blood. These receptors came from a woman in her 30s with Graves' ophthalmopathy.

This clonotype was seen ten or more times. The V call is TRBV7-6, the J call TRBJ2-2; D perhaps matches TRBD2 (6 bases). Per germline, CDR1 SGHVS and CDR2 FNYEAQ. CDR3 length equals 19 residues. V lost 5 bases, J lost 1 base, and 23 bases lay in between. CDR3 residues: CASSPGGSWGERNTGELFF. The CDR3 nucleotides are TGTGCCAGCAGCCCCGGGGGTTCTTGGGGGGAACGGAACACCGGGGAGCTGTTTTTT.

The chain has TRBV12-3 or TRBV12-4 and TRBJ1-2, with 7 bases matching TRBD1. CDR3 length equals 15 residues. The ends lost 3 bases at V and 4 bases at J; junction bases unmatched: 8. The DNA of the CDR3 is TGTGCCAGCAGTTTGCGAGGGGGCAAGATCTATGGCTACACCTTC. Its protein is CASSLRGGKIYGYTF.

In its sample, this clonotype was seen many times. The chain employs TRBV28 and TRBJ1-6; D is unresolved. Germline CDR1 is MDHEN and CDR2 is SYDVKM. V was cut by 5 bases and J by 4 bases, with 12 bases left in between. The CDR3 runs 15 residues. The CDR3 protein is CASSPSDPYNSPLHF. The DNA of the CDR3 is TGTGCCAGCAGTCCATCGGACCCTTATAATTCACCCCTCCACTTT.

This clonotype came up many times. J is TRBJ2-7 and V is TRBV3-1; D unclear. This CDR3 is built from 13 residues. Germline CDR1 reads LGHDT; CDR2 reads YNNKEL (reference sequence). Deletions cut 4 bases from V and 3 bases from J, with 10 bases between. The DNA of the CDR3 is TGTGCCAGCAGCCTTACTGAGATCTACGAGCAGTACTTC. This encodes CASSLTEIYEQYF.

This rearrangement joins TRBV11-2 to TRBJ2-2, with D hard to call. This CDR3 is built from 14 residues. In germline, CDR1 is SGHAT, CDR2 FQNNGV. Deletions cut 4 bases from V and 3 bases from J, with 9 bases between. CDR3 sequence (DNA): TGTGCCAGCAGCTCTCGACCGGACACCGGGGAGCTGTTTTTT. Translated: CASSSRPDTGELFF.

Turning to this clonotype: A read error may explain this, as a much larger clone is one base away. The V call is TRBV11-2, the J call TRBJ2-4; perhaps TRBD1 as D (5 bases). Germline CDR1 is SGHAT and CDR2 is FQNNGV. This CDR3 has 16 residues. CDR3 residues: CASSLDSLRAKNILYF. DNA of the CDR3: TGTGCCAGCAGCTTAGATTCTCTCAGGGCCAAAAACATTCTGTACTTC.

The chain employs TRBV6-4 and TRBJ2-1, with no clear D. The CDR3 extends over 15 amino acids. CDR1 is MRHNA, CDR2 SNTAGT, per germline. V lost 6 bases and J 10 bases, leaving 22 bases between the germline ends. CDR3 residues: CASRRTDGWKGEQFF. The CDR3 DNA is TGTGCCAGCAGACGGACGGACGGGTGGAAAGGGGAGCAGTTCTTC.

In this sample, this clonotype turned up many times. The CDR3 nucleotides are TGTGCCAGCAGTTTAGGACAGGTCTCGATTCGGGAGACCCAGTACTTC. Translated, it gives CASSLGQVSIRETQYF. The chain has TRBV28 and TRBJ2-5, with 7 bases identical to TRBD1. Germline loops: CDR1 MDHEN, CDR2 SYDVKM. The V gene end was trimmed by 2 bases and the J gene end by 5 bases; junction bases not matched to a gene: 11. The CDR3 covers 16 residues.

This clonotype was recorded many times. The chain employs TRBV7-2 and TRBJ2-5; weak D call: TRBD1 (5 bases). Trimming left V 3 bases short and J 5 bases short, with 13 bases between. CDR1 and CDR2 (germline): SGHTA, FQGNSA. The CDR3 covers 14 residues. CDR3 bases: TGTGCCAGCAGCTTTCTCTCAGGGCGGGAGACCCAGTACTTC. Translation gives CASSFLSGRETQYF.

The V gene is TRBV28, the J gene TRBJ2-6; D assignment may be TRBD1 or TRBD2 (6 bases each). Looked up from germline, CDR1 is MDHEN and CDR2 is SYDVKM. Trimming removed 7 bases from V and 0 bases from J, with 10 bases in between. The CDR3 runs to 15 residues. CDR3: CASKGGSSGANVLTF. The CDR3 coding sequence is TGTGCCAGCAAAGGGGGGAGCTCTGGGGCCAACGTCCTGACTTTC.

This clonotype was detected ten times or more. In DNA form, the CDR3 reads TGTGCCAGCAGCTCTCCTAAGGGCGGGGTGAGCACAGATACGCAGTATTTT. Translation gives CASSSPKGGVSTDTQYF. This sequence joins TRBV11-3 and TRBJ2-3; possibly TRBD2 for D (6 bases). Germline V gene lookup returns CDR1 SGHNT and CDR2 YENEEA. The V end was cut by 4 bases, the J end by 0 bases, with 17 bases between. This CDR3 is built from 17 residues.

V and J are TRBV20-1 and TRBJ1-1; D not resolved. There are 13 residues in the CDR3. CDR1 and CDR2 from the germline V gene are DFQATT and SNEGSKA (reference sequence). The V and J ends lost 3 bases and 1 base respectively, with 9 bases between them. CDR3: CSASKVSNTEAFF. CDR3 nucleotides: TGCAGTGCTAGCAAGGTCTCGAACACTGAAGCTTTCTTT.

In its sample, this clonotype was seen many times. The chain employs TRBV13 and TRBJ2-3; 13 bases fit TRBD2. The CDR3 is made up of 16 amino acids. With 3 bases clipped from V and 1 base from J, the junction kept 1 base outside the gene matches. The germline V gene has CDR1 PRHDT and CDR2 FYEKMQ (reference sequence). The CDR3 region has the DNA TGTGCCAGCAGCTTCGGACTAGCGGGAGGCACAGATACGCAGTATTTT. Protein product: CASSFGLAGGTDTQYF. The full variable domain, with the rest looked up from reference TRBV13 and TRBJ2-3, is AAGVIQSPRHLIKEKRETATLKCYPIPRHDTVYWYQQGPGQDPQFLISFYEKMQSDKGSIPDRFSAQQFSDYHSELNMSSLELGDSALYFCASSFGLAGGTDTQYFGPGTRLTVL.

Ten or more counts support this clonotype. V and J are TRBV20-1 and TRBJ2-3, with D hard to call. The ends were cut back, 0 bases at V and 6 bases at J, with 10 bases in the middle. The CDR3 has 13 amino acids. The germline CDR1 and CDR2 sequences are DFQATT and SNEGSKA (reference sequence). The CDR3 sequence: CSAREQELDTQYF. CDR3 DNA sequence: TGCAGTGCTAGAGAGCAGGAGTTGGATACGCAGTATTTT.

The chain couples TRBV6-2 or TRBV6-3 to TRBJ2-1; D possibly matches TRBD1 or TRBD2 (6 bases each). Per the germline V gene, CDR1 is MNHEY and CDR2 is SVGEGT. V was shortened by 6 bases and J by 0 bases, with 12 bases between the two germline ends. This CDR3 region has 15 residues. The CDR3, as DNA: TGTGCCAGCAGGGAGGGGGGAGGCTCCTACAATGAGCAGTTCTTC. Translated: CASREGGGSYNEQFF.

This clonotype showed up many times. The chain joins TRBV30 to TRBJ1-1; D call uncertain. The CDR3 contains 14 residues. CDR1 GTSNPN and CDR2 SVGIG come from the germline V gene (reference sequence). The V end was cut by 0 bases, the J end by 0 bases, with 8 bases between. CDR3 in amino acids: CAWSVGQVNTEAFF. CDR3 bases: TGTGCCTGGAGTGTAGGTCAGGTGAACACTGAAGCTTTCTTT.

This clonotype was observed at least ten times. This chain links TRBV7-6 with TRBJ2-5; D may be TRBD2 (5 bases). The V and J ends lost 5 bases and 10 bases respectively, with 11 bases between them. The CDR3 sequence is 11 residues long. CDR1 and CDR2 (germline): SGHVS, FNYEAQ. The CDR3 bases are TGTGCCAGCAGCGCAGGACTGGGCCAGTACTTC. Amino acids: CASSAGLGQYF.

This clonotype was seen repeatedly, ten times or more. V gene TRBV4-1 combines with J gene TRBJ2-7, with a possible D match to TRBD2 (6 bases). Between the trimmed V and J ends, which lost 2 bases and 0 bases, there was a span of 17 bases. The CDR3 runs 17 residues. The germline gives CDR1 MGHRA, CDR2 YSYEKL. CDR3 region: CASSQRRPGLISYEQYF. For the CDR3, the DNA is TGCGCCAGCAGCCAACGACGACCGGGACTCATCTCCTACGAGCAGTACTTC.

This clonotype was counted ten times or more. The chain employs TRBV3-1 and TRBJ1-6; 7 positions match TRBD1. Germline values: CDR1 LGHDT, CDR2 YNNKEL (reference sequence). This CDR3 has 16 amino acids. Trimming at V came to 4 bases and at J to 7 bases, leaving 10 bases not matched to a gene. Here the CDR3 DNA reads TGTGCCAGCAGCCTCAAACATGGACAGGTGAATTCACCCCTCCACTTT. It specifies CASSLKHGQVNSPLHF.

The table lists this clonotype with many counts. The CDR3 loop is CSALRLAGGPNEQFF. The CDR3 region has the DNA TGCAGTGCGCTTAGACTAGCGGGGGGCCCCAATGAGCAGTTCTTC. V usage is TRBV20-1 and J usage is TRBJ2-1; TRBD2 agrees at 13 bases. This CDR3 has 15 amino acids. Germline CDR1 reads DFQATT; CDR2 reads SNEGSKA (reference sequence). V shed 6 bases, J shed 6 bases, and the junction held 8 bases outside the gene matches.